This T cell receptor beta chain was retrieved from a study of CD8+ T cells in alopecia areata. RNA, once extracted, was reverse transcribed into cDNA for use as the sequencing template. Only in-frame clones appear in the TCRdb table, and some are missing; sequencing was by immunoSEQ multiplex PCR. The top ten hold approximately 1.8% of the sample, which has approximately 280,000 clones, 58% seen once. Germline V gene data show CDR1 as MNHEY and CDR2 as SVGAGI. Trimming cost V 6 bases and J 3 bases; bases outside gene matches: 11. The CDR3 consists of 15 residues. Described treatment: oral pan-JAK inhibitor, 5-10 mg twice daily.

This chain uses TRBV6-5 with TRBJ2-7; TRBD1 matches at 7 bases. The input for sequencing was CD4+ T cells sorted from blood, taken at week 24, from a patient treated with tofacitinib. This clonotype was sampled from a human donor with alopecia areata. CDR3: CASRTPGQSGYEQYF. CDR3 sequence (DNA): TGTGCCAGCAGGACTCCGGGACAGTCGGGCTACGAGCAGTACTTC.